These 13 T cell receptor beta chains came from one sample sequenced in a study of human T cells and chemical hapten exposure. TCRdb reanalysed the RACE reads using MiXCR and keeps one entry per CDR3 protein. In the table there are roughly 200,000 distinct CDR3 sequences, approximately 24% of which are singletons. Stated time point: patch test 3, about 24 weeks after DPC sensitization. Noted treatment: therapeutic diphenylcyclopropenone sensitization with weekly scalp DPC. The sample was whole blood, taken in connection with sensitization to the hapten diphenylcyclopropenone (DPC). Every receptor here comes from a woman aged 35 to 49 with alopecia areata. Some clones in this sample may be carry-over from other donors' samples.

This clonotype has ten or more counts. V usage is TRBV20-1 and J usage is TRBJ2-3, with 9 bases identical to TRBD2. Germline assignment: CDR1 DFQATT and CDR2 SNEGSKA (reference sequence). Trimming cost V 2 bases and J 1 base; bases outside gene matches: 4. The CDR3 has 15 residues. CDR3 nucleotide sequence: TGCAGTGCTAGATTAGCGGGAGCTGGCACAGATACGCAGTATTTT. Its protein product is CSARLAGAGTDTQYF.

V usage is TRBV6-6 and J usage is TRBJ2-7, with TRBD2 matching over 8 bases. The CDR3 is made up of 14 amino acids. Germline V gene lookup returns CDR1 MNHNY and CDR2 SVGAGI (reference sequence). Unmatched junction bases numbered 8, after V lost 8 bases and J lost 2 bases. The CDR3, as DNA: TGTGCCAGCGTCGTGGGCGGGGGGACCTACGAGCAGTACTTC. This sequence encodes CASVVGGGTYEQYF.

The V gene is TRBV20-1, the J gene TRBJ1-1; D gene uncertain. V lost 7 bases and J 1 base, leaving 10 bases between the germline ends. Germline assignment: CDR1 DFQATT and CDR2 SNEGSKA (reference sequence). The CDR3 sequence is 12 residues long. CDR3 sequence (DNA): TGCAGTGGGCCGGCCGCGAACACTGAAGCTTTCTTT. This gives the protein CSGPAANTEAFF.

This CDR3 is CASSGGGDTQYF. Here the CDR3 DNA reads TGTGCCAGCAGTGGAGGAGGGGATACGCAGTATTTT. The chain recombines TRBV2 with TRBJ2-3; perhaps TRBD2 as D (6 bases). The CDR3 runs to 12 residues. The germline V gene has CDR1 SNHLY and CDR2 FYNNEI. V was trimmed by 4 bases and J by 6 bases, leaving 8 bases between them.

This chain connects TRBV7-9 to TRBJ2-1; TRBD2 matches at 10 bases. CDR1 is SEHNR, CDR2 FQNEAQ, per germline (reference sequence). V was pared by 1 base and J by 4 bases, with 10 bases of the junction left unmatched. This CDR3 contains 18 residues. CDR3 in DNA: TGTGCCAGCAGCTTAGTTTTCGCCCTAGCGGGAGTATACAATGAGCAGTTCTTC. Its translation: CASSLVFALAGVYNEQFF.

The V call is TRBV4-3, the J call TRBJ1-1, with 10 bases fitting TRBD1. This CDR3 contains 15 residues. Germline trimming cut 1 base from V and 7 bases from J; bases unmatched to any gene: 6. CDR1 LGHNA and CDR2 YSLEER come from the germline V gene. CDR3 residues: CASSQAGTGDNEAFF. CDR3 sequence (DNA): TGCGCCAGCAGCCAAGCAGGGACAGGGGATAATGAAGCTTTCTTT.

The V gene is TRBV28, the J gene TRBJ2-7; 10 bases agree with TRBD1. J gave up 1 base and V 5 bases, and 5 bases lay outside the gene matches. The CDR3 has 15 residues. Per the germline V gene, CDR1 is MDHEN and CDR2 is SYDVKM. CDR3 bases: TGTGCCAGCAGTCTCCCGGGACAGGGGTCCTACGAGCAGTACTTC. Protein: CASSLPGQGSYEQYF.

The chain combines TRBV9 with TRBJ2-1; D might be TRBD2 (5 bases). With 2 bases removed from V and 10 bases from J, the gap between germline ends came to 13 bases. This CDR3 is 13 amino acids long. The germline gives CDR1 SGDLS, CDR2 YYNGEE. CDR3 region: CASSVLLDSEQFF. CDR3 in DNA: TGTGCCAGCAGCGTGCTCCTGGACTCGGAGCAGTTCTTC.

The table lists this clonotype with a count of one. This chain connects TRBV10-3 to TRBJ1-5, with a possible D match to TRBD1 (6 bases). Germline V lookup: CDR1 ENHRY, CDR2 SYGVKD. The CDR3 runs 13 residues. V dropped 2 bases and J dropped 9 bases, with 11 bases sitting between them. This chain's CDR3 is CAISEDRQRPQHF. The CDR3 nucleotides read TGTGCCATCAGTGAGGACAGGCAACGGCCCCAGCATTTT.

The chain links TRBV7-9 to TRBJ2-5, with D possibly matching TRBD1 (6 bases). CDR3 length: 14 residues. Per germline, CDR1 SEHNR and CDR2 FQNEAQ (reference sequence). V shed 4 bases and J shed 5 bases, with 14 bases lying between them. The CDR3 reads CASSSSRGGETQYF. As DNA, the CDR3 is TGTGCCAGCAGCTCAAGCAGGGGCGGCGAGACCCAGTACTTC.

V is TRBV3-1 and J is TRBJ2-7; perhaps TRBD2 as D (5 bases). The length of the CDR3 is 12 residues. Germline V gives CDR1 LGHDT, CDR2 YNNKEL (reference sequence). V lost 1 base and J lost 6, with 7 bases in between. CDR3 amino acids: CASSQVGSEQYF. CDR3 DNA sequence: TGTGCCAGCAGCCAAGTAGGGAGCGAGCAGTACTTC.

The chain recombines TRBV10-3 with TRBJ1-2; D is possibly TRBD1 (5 bases). The ends were cut back, 11 bases at V and 2 bases at J, with 15 bases in the middle. This CDR3 spans 13 amino acids. Germline CDR1 and CDR2: ENHRY and SYGVKD. Here the CDR3 reads CAAHGQGNYGYTF. As DNA, the CDR3 is TGTGCCGCCCATGGCCAGGGAAACTATGGCTACACCTTC.

This clonotype was seen ten or more times. The J gene is TRBJ2-3, the V gene TRBV7-2; D is tentatively TRBD1 or TRBD2 (5 bases each). V gave up 5 bases and J gave up 6 bases, with 15 bases separating them. Germline V gives CDR1 SGHTA, CDR2 FQGNSA. The CDR3 is 14 residues long. The CDR3 bases are TGTGCCAGCAGCCAGGGACGCCCGGAGGATACGCAGTATTTT. Its protein is CASSQGRPEDTQYF.